A single T cell receptor (beta chain) is shown here with its context. The antigen is not known. These data originate in a study of Ad26.COV2.S vaccination and SARS-CoV-2 variants. Overall study: COV1001, an Ad26.COV2.S trial, supplied this vaccine-arm donor. Into the muscle, Ad26.COV2.S was dosed once or twice, 56 days apart.

Profiling relied on immunoSEQ multiplex PCR, and the TCRdb table lists in-frame clones only, not all of them. The profile covers about 350,000 clones, with 80% to 90% appearing a single time and roughly a tenth taken by the ten largest. Germline CDR1 is KGHSH and CDR2 is LQKENI. CDR3 length: 14 amino acids. V shed 3 bases and J shed 1 base, with 9 bases lying between them. Documented treatment: about 20 received Ad26.COV2.S at low or high dose, single or two shots; 5 received placebo; per-sample allocation not given. Specimens were obtained on day 63 following the first vaccine or placebo injection. Regarding the study as a whole: Responses of spike-specific T cells (both CD8+ and CD4+) reportedly showed substantial breadth after vaccination.

The sequence came from a person between 18 and 59 years old who received the Ad26.COV2.S COVID-19 vaccine or a placebo. This rearrangement joins TRBV18 to TRBJ2-5; D may be TRBD1 or TRBD2 (5 bases each). This material consisted of peripheral blood, taken in a trial of Ad26.COV2.S vaccine versus placebo. The CDR3 region is CASSPGTPQETQYF. The DNA for the CDR3 is TGTGCCAGCTCACCCGGGACCCCCCAAGAGACCCAGTACTTC.